This T cell receptor (beta chain) was recovered during a study of cytomegalovirus exposure and HLA in healthy donors. Vbeta (60) and Jbeta (13) primers were used in the PCR. The assay was immunoSEQ multiplex PCR, and TCRdb's table has in-frame clones only and misses some. The table lists fewer than 120,000 clones, less than 85% of them singletons. Germline trimming cut 0 bases from V and 5 bases from J; bases unmatched to any gene: 7. The CDR3 has 15 amino acids. The V gene's germline CDR1 is SGHNT and CDR2 YYREEE (reference sequence). Sequenced sample: PBMCs. J is TRBJ1-2 and V is TRBV5-4; 7 bases match TRBD1. This receptor was identified in a man aged 25 to 40 in good health and CMV-seropositive. CDR3 protein: CASSLELTGVYGYTF. In nucleotides, the CDR3 is TGTGCCAGCAGCTTGGAACTCACAGGGGTATATGGCTACACCTTC.